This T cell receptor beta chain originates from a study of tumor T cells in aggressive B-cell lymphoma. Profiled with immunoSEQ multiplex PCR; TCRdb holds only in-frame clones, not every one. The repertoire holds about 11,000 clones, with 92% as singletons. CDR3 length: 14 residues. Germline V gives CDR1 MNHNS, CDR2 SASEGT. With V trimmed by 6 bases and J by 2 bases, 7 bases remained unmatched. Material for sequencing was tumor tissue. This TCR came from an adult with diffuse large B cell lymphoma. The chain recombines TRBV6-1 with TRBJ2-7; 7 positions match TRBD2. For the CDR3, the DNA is TGTGCCAGCAGATACGGGGGGAATGCCTACGAGCAGTACTTC. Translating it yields CASRYGGNAYEQYF.